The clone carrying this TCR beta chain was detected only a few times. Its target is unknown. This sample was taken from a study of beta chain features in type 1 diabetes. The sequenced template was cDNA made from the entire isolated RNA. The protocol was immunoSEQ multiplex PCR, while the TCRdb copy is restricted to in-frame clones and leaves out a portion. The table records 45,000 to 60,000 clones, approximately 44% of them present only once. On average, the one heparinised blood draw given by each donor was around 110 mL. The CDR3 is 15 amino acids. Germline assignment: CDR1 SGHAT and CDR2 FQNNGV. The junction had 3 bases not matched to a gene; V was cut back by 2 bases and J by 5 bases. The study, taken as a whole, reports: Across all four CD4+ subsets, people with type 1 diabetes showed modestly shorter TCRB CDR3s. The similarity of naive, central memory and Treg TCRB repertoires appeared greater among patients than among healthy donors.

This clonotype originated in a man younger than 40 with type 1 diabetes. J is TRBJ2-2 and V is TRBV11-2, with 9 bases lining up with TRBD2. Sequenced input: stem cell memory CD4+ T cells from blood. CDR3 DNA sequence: TGTGCCAGCAGCTTACCGACTAGCGGAACCGGGGAGCTGTTTTTT. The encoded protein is CASSLPTSGTGELFF.